The subject of this entry is one T cell receptor (beta chain). As handled by the study authors: Using reference gene primer amplification, nucleated cell counts were estimated. Method: immunoSEQ multiplex PCR; TCRdb's copy keeps in-frame clones and lacks some. From that table come the V and J calls and clone size; the DNA was used to work out D and trimming. Of roughly 95,000 clones in the sample, approximately 81% were seen once. The data are from a study of blood T cell repertoires in COVID-19. About the research overall: The study drew acute and convalescent COVID-19 samples from the United States, Italy and Spain. PBMCs, B-cell-depleted T cells, or T cells provided the cDNA or gDNA that made up the material.

Germline V gene lookup returns CDR1 MNHEY and CDR2 SVGAGI. V lost 6 bases, J lost 6 bases, and 20 bases lay in between. The CDR3 extends over 15 amino acids. The chain joins TRBV6-5 to TRBJ1-2, with D perhaps TRBD1 (6 bases). The TCR originated in a man aged 55 to 70 with acute or convalescent COVID-19. Specimen: peripheral blood. Written as DNA, the CDR3 is TGTGCCAGCAGCAACGACCTACAGGGTAAAAATGGCTACACCTTC. Amino acids: CASSNDLQGKNGYTF.